The clone carrying this T cell receptor (beta chain) was seen a handful of times. Its antigen is as yet unknown. The CDR3 has 17 residues. V dropped 1 base and J dropped 3 bases, with 19 bases sitting between them. MiXCR, applied by TCRdb to the reads, yields one record per CDR3 protein. The table includes 740,000 or so distinct CDR3 sequences, approximately 34% detected once. This entry belongs to a study of T cell repertoires in cytomegalovirus infection. Across the study: CMV infection together with matching HLA type was indicated by public TCR beta signatures. Points from the study as a whole: People with CMV and the relevant HLA were identified by cumulative public TCR beta family frequency. Clonotypes of TCR beta that were HLA-C-restricted and CMV-specific dominated the ex vivo response.

This sequence joins TRBV12-3 or TRBV12-4 and TRBJ2-7; weak D call: TRBD2 (6 bases). Sequenced sample: PBMCs. The source is a human donor in good health (CMV status not recorded). Some clones in this sample may be carry-over from other donors' samples. CDR3 DNA: TGTGCCAGCAGTTTAGGGGGCGACTGGACGGGAGACTACGAGCAGTACTTC. Translation gives CASSLGGDWTGDYEQYF.